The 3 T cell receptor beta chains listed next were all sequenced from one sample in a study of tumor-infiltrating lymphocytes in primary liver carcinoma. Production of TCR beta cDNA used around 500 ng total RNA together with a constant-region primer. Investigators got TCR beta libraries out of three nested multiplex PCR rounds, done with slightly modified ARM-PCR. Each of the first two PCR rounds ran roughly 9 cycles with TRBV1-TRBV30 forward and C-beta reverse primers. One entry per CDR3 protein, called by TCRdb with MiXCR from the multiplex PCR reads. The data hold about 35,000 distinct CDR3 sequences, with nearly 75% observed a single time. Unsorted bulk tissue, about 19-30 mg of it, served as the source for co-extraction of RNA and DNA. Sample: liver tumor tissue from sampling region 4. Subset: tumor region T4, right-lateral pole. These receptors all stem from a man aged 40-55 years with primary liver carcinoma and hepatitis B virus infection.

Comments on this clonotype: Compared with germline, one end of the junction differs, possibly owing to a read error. Written as DNA, the CDR3 is TGCAGCGTTCCACTAGGCATGGAGACCCGGTACTTC. It is translated as CSVPLGMETRYF. V gene TRBV29-1 combines with J gene TRBJ2-5; D may be TRBD2 (5 bases). The germline V gene encodes CDR1 SQVTM and CDR2 ANQGSEA. The CDR3 is 12 amino acids.

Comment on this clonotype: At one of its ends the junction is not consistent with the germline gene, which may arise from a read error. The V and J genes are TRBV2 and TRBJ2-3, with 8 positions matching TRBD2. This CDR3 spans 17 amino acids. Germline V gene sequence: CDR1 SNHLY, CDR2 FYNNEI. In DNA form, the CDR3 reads TGTCCCAGCAGTCGGACTAGCAGGGCCCAACTGGGAAATACGCAGTATTTT. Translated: CPSSRTSRAQLGNTQYF.

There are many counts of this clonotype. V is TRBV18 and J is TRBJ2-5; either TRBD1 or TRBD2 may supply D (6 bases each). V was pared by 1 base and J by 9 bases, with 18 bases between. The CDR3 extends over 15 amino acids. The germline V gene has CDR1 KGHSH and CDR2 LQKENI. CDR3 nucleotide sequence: TGTGCCAGCTCACCACGGGACATTGTTGGAGGGCCCCAGTACTTC. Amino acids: CASSPRDIVGGPQYF.